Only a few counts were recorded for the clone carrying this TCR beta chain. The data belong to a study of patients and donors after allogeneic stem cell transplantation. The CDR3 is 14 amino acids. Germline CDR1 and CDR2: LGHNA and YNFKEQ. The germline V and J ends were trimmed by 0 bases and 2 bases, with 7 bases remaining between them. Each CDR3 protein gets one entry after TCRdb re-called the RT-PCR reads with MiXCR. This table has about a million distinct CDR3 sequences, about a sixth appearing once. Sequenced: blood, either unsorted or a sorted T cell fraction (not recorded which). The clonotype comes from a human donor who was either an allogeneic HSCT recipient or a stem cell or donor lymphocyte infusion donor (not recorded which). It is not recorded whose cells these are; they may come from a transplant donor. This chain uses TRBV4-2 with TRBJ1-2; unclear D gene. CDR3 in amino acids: CASSQERHNYGYTF. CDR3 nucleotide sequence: TGTGCCAGCAGCCAAGAGAGGCACAACTATGGCTACACCTTC.